These T cell receptor beta chains were read from a single sample in a study of cytomegalovirus exposure and HLA in healthy donors. Profiled with immunoSEQ multiplex PCR; TCRdb holds only in-frame clones, not every one. The sample contains some 150,000 clones, less than 80% of which appear only once. The sequenced sample was PBMCs. The receptors stem from a man aged 40-49 years in good health and CMV-seronegative. Both conserved end residues are part of each CDR3. The D gene is left open where the match is weak. Rows may omit the clone size; those that give it use once, few, many or a size class.

j_call: TRBJ1-4
d_call: -
clone_size: -
v_call: TRBV6-1
cdr3_aa: CASSEAGGEKLFF
cdr3_nt: TGTGCCAGCAGTGAAGCGGGCGGGGAAAAACTGTTTTTT

j_call: TRBJ2-1
d_call: TRBD2
clone_size: -
v_call: TRBV11-3
cdr3_aa: CASSLRAGGVPEQFF
cdr3_nt: TGTGCCAGCAGCTTGCGGGCGGGAGGCGTCCCTGAGCAGTTCTTC

j_call: TRBJ1-1
d_call: -
clone_size: -
v_call: TRBV5-4
cdr3_aa: CASSLAAGDGEAFF
cdr3_nt: TGTGCCAGCAGCTTGGCGGCAGGGGACGGTGAAGCTTTCTTT

j_call: TRBJ1-1
d_call: -
clone_size: -
v_call: TRBV6-1
cdr3_aa: CASSVPGGSRAFF
cdr3_nt: TGTGCCAGCAGTGTGCCGGGGGGCTCCAGAGCTTTCTTT

j_call: TRBJ1-1
d_call: TRBD1
clone_size: -
v_call: TRBV6-5
cdr3_aa: CASSLGGVRTEAFF
cdr3_nt: TGTGCCAGCAGTTTAGGGGGCGTGCGGACTGAAGCTTTCTTT

j_call: TRBJ1-1
d_call: -
clone_size: -
v_call: TRBV5-1
cdr3_aa: CASSLGTYLNTEAFF
cdr3_nt: TGCGCCAGCAGCTTGGGTACATATTTGAACACTGAAGCTTTCTTT

j_call: TRBJ2-7
d_call: -
clone_size: -
v_call: TRBV2
cdr3_aa: CASSEGWWSDDSYEQYF
cdr3_nt: TGTGCCAGCAGTGAAGGTTGGTGGAGCGACGACTCCTACGAGCAGTACTTC

j_call: TRBJ2-3
d_call: TRBD2
clone_size: few
v_call: TRBV30
cdr3_aa: CAWGRGGDTQYF
cdr3_nt: TGTGCCTGGGGGAGGGGAGGGGATACGCAGTATTTT

j_call: TRBJ2-2
d_call: TRBD2
clone_size: -
v_call: TRBV11-1
cdr3_aa: CASSRSSGSPTGELFF
cdr3_nt: TGTGCCAGCAGCCGTTCTAGCGGGAGTCCCACCGGGGAGCTGTTTTTT

j_call: TRBJ2-2
d_call: TRBD2
clone_size: -
v_call: TRBV29-1
cdr3_aa: CSAYSGSSRTGELFF
cdr3_nt: TGCAGCGCATACAGCGGGAGCTCACGCACCGGGGAGCTGTTTTTT

j_call: TRBJ1-2
d_call: TRBD1
clone_size: -
v_call: TRBV5-1
cdr3_aa: CASSLGPGQGDYGYTF
cdr3_nt: TGCGCCAGCAGCTTGGGCCCGGGACAGGGAGACTATGGCTACACCTTC

j_call: TRBJ2-5
d_call: TRBD1
clone_size: -
v_call: TRBV28
cdr3_aa: CASRTGDRGWETQYF
cdr3_nt: TGTGCCAGCAGGACCGGGGACAGGGGTTGGGAGACCCAGTACTTC

j_call: TRBJ2-1
d_call: -
clone_size: few
v_call: TRBV6-5
cdr3_aa: CASSYYRGFSYNEQFF
cdr3_nt: TGTGCCAGCAGTTACTACCGAGGGTTCTCCTACAATGAGCAGTTCTTC

j_call: TRBJ2-1
d_call: TRBD2
clone_size: -
v_call: TRBV10-3
cdr3_aa: CAISEMTGLAVGNEQFF
cdr3_nt: TGTGCCATCAGTGAGATGACGGGACTAGCGGTAGGTAATGAGCAGTTCTTC

j_call: TRBJ2-7
d_call: TRBD2
clone_size: -
v_call: TRBV5-1
cdr3_aa: CASSRTSGTPYEQYF
cdr3_nt: TGCGCCAGCAGCCGGACTAGCGGGACTCCCTACGAGCAGTACTTC

j_call: TRBJ1-3
d_call: -
clone_size: -
v_call: TRBV28
cdr3_aa: CASRSRTSGNTIYF
cdr3_nt: TGTGCCAGCAGAAGCAGGACTTCTGGAAACACCATATATTTT

j_call: TRBJ1-1
d_call: -
clone_size: -
v_call: TRBV2
cdr3_aa: CASSVDSIGAEAFF
cdr3_nt: TGTGCCAGCAGTGTCGACAGCATAGGCGCTGAAGCTTTCTTT

j_call: TRBJ2-3
d_call: TRBD2
clone_size: -
v_call: TRBV7-6
cdr3_aa: CASSLTGLAVTDTQYF
cdr3_nt: TGTGCCAGCAGCTTAACGGGACTAGCGGTCACAGATACGCAGTATTTT

j_call: TRBJ2-3
d_call: TRBD2
clone_size: -
v_call: TRBV6-1
cdr3_aa: CASSEGAGSADTQYF
cdr3_nt: TGTGCCAGCAGCGAGGGAGCGGGATCAGCAGATACGCAGTATTTT

j_call: TRBJ2-7
d_call: -
clone_size: -
v_call: TRBV2
cdr3_aa: CASLRVSPYEQYF
cdr3_nt: TGTGCCAGCCTGAGGGTGTCTCCCTACGAGCAGTACTTC

j_call: TRBJ2-1
d_call: -
clone_size: -
v_call: TRBV7-9
cdr3_aa: CASSLMAGGNNEQFF
cdr3_nt: TGTGCCAGCAGCTTAATGGCAGGGGGGAACAATGAGCAGTTCTTC

j_call: TRBJ1-3
d_call: -
clone_size: once
v_call: TRBV2
cdr3_aa: CASSTQGNTIYF
cdr3_nt: TGTGCCAGCAGTACCCAGGGAAACACCATATATTTT